This T cell receptor (beta chain) was found in a study of cytomegalovirus exposure and HLA in healthy donors. Study summary: According to later analysis, the same platform produced the approximately 120 validation and 600 to 800 first-cohort repertoires. Findings and limits, study-wide: According to the study, roughly 160 TCR beta chains were cytomegalovirus-associated. The authors confirmed in vitro that three CMV-associated chains were specific for CMV antigens.

Losses at the gene ends were 5 bases for V and 5 bases for J; bases not matched to a gene: 2. Germline CDR1 SGHTA, CDR2 FQGNSA. The CDR3 has 13 residues. As regards this clone: Its target is not known.

Using immunoSEQ multiplex PCR, the repertoire was profiled, and TCRdb retains in-frame clones only, with some absent. The sample holds around 150,000 clones, around 80% seen once. From the roughly 120-subject validation cohort, which was separate from the roughly 680-subject first cohort, the donors were drawn. The genes are TRBV7-2 and TRBJ2-5; 10 bases fit TRBD1. Sequenced: PBMCs. The source is a man aged 25 to 45 in good health and CMV-seropositive. CDR3 loop: CASSRTGGETQYF. The DNA for the CDR3 is TGTGCCAGCAGCAGGACAGGGGGGGAGACCCAGTACTTC.